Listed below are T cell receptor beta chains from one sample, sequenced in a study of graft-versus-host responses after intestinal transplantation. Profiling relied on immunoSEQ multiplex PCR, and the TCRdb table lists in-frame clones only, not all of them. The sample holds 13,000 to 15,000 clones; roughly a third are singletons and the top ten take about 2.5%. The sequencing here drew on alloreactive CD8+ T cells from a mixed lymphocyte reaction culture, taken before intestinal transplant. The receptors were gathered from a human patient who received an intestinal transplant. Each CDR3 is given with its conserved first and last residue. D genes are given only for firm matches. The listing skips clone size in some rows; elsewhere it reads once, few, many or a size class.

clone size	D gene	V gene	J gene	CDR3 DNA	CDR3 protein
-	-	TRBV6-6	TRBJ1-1	TGTGCCAGCAGTTACTCTTCGGGGGACACTGAAGCTTTCTTT	CASSYSSGDTEAFF
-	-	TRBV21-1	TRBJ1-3	TGTGCCAGCAGCACACAGGCCTCCTCTGGAAACACCATATATTTT	CASSTQASSGNTIYF
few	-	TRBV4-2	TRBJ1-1	TGTGCCAGCAGCCGCCCGGATCTGAACACTGAAGCTTTCTTT	CASSRPDLNTEAFF
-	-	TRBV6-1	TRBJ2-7	TGTGCCAGCAGTGAACAGGCGGGGACCTTTTCGGACGAGCAGTACTTC	CASSEQAGTFSDEQYF
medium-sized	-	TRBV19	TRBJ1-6	TGTGCCAGTAGCCCGGGCAGGGCGGGAAATTCACCCCTCCACTTT	CASSPGRAGNSPLHF
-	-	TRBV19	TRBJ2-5	TGTGCCAGTGGGATAGGGGGGTTCCAAGAGACCCAGTACTTC	CASGIGGFQETQYF
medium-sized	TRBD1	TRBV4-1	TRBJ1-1	TGCGCCAGCAGCCAAGGACAGGGATGGAACACTGAAGCTTTCTTT	CASSQGQGWNTEAFF
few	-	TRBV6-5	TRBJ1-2	TGTGCCAGCAGTGAATTAGAGGAGGTGGAAGGCTACACCTTC	CASSELEEVEGYTF
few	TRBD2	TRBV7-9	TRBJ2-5	TGTGCCAGCAGCCCTAGCGGGGGACGCCAAGAGACCCAGTACTTC	CASSPSGGRQETQYF
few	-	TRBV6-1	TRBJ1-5	TGTGCCAGCAGTGAAGCGGGAGTCTACAGGGGCAATCAGCCCCAGCATTTT	CASSEAGVYRGNQPQHF
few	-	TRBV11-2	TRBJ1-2	TGTGCCAGCAGCCGCTTTAGGGGGGACTATGGCTACACCTTC	CASSRFRGDYGYTF
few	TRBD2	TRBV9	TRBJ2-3	TGTGCCAGCAGCGATAGCGGGGGTACAGATACGCAGTATTTT	CASSDSGGTDTQYF
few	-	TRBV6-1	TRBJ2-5	TGTGCCAGCAGTGAATGGGCAGGGCTAGAGACCCAGTACTTC	CASSEWAGLETQYF
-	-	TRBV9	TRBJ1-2	TGTGCCAGCAGCGTAATGGGAGACTATGGCTACACCTTC	CASSVMGDYGYTF
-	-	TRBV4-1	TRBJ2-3	TGCGCCAGCAGCCAAGATCTATACGCAATGCGAGGGTCCAGAGATACGCAGTATTTT	CASSQDLYAMRGSRDTQYF
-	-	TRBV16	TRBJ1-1	TGTGCCAGCAGCGGAAGTACAGGAGGGACTGAAGCTTTCTTT	CASSGSTGGTEAFF
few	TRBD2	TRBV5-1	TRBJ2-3	TGCGCCAGCAGCTTGATTAGCGGGGGGCCCACAGATACGCAGTATTTT	CASSLISGGPTDTQYF
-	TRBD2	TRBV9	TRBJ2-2	TGTGCCAGCAGCACCCAGCGGGGGGCCGCTAACACCGGGGAGCTGTTTTTT	CASSTQRGAANTGELFF
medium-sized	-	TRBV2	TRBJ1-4	TGTGCCTCCAAAGACTGGGACGCAACTAATGAAAAACTGTTTTTT	CASKDWDATNEKLFF
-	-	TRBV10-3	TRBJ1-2	TGTGCCATCAATGACGGGGGCTATGGCTACACCTTC	CAINDGGYGYTF
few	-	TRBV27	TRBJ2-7	TGTGCCAGCAGGGGTGGGGGCTACGAGCAGTACTTC	CASRGGGYEQYF
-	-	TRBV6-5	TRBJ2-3	TGTGCCAGCAGCCCCGCGGGGTTGGCAGATACGCAGTATTTT	CASSPAGLADTQYF
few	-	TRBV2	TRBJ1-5	TGTGCCAGCGAAGACAGGCCTGGGCAGCCCCAGCATTTT	CASEDRPGQPQHF
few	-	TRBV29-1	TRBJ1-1	TGCAGCGTTGATGTTCCTAGGGGGGGAAAGAACACTGAAGCTTTCTTT	CSVDVPRGGKNTEAFF
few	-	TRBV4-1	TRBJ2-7	TGCGCCAGCAGCCAAGTTTACGGTAGCTCCTACGAGCAGTACTTC	CASSQVYGSSYEQYF
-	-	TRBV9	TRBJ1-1	TGTGCCAGCAGCTCGTCCCTTAACACTGAAGCTTTCTTT	CASSSSLNTEAFF
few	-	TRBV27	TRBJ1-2	TGTGCCAGCAGTTTTAACACGTACTATGGCTACACCTTC	CASSFNTYYGYTF
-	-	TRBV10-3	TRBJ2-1	TGTGCCATCAGTGAGTCAGGTAACTTCCCCTCCTACAATGAGCAGTTCTTC	CAISESGNFPSYNEQFF
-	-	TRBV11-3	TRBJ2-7	TGTGCCAGCAGTTCCCCACCCGGGGGCATAGACGAGCAGTACTTC	CASSSPPGGIDEQYF
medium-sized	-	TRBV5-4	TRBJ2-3	TGTGCCAGCAGCTTGGATGGTACGCAGTATTTT	CASSLDGTQYF
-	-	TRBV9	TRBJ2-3	TGTGCCAGCAGCCCGGTCGGGGGAGAGGGAGATACGCAGTATTTT	CASSPVGGEGDTQYF
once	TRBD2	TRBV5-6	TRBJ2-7	TGTGCCAGCAGCGATCGACTAGCGGTCTACTACGAGCAGTACTTC	CASSDRLAVYYEQYF
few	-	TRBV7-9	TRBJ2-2	TGTGCCAGCAGCCAGACAGCCGCGAACACCGGGGAGCTGTTTTTT	CASSQTAANTGELFF
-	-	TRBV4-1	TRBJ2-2	TGCGCCAGCAGCCAAGTTCCGGGAACCGGGGAGCTGTTTTTT	CASSQVPGTGELFF
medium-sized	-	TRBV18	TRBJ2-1	TGTGCCAGCTCAACCGGGGGTTTGATGCTCGGGAATGAGCAGTTCTTC	CASSTGGLMLGNEQFF
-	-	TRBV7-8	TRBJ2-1	TGTGCCAGCAGCTTAGCGAGGTGGCGATCCAACAATGAGCAGTTCTTC	CASSLARWRSNNEQFF
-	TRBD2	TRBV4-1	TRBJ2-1	TGCGCCAGCAGCCTAGCGGGGGGGCCCGGTGAGCAGTTCTTC	CASSLAGGPGEQFF
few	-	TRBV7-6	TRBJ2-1	TGTGCCAGCAGCTTATATCCCCCCGAGGCCCTTGGAAATGAGCAGTTCTTC	CASSLYPPEALGNEQFF
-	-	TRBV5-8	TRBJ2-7	TGTGCCAGCAACCTCGGGGCCTACGAGCAGTACTTC	CASNLGAYEQYF
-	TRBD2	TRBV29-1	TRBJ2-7	TGCAGCGTTGAAACCGGGGGGTTAGAGCAGTACTTC	CSVETGGLEQYF
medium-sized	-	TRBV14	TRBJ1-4	TGTGCCAGCAGCCAAGATGAGACAGGTTTTAATGAAAAACTGTTTTTT	CASSQDETGFNEKLFF
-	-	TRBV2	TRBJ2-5	TGTGCCAGCAGTGAATGGACACGGGGCGAGTGGACCCAGTACTTC	CASSEWTRGEWTQYF
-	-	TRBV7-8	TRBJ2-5	TGTGCCAGCAGCCCCGGGGACGGACATATCCGGGAGCAGTACTTC	CASSPGDGHIREQYF
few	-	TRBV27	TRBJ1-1	TGTGCCAGCAGTTCGTTGGGCATACTCAGCATGAACACTGAAGCTTTCTTT	CASSSLGILSMNTEAFF
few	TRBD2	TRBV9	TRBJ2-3	TGTGCCAGCAGCCCCTTTGCTAGCGGGCCTAATACGCAGTATTTT	CASSPFASGPNTQYF
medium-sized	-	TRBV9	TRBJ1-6	TGTGCCAGCAGCGTAGCCAATTGGGATAATTCACCCCTCCACTTT	CASSVANWDNSPLHF
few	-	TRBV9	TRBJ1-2	TGTGCCAGCAGCGTAGATCGGGGTTATGGCTACACCTTC	CASSVDRGYGYTF
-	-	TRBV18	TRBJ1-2	TGTGCCAGCTCCCCCTCGACAGTACCCTATGGCTACACCTTC	CASSPSTVPYGYTF
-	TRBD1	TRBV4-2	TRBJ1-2	TGTGCCAGCAGCCAAGATGGGTCCTTTGACAGGGAGTACGGCTACACCTTC	CASSQDGSFDREYGYTF
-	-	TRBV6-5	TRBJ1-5	TGTGCCAGCGGGGACGGACACAATCAGCCCCAGCATTTT	CASGDGHNQPQHF
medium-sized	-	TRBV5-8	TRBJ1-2	TGTGCCAGCAGCCGTTACGGGATATATGGCTACACCTTC	CASSRYGIYGYTF
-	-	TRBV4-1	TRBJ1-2	TGTGCCAGCAGCCAAGATCCAGGGCGAGACTATGGCTACACCTTC	CASSQDPGRDYGYTF
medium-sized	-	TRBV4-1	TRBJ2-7	TGCGCCAGCAGCCCCACGTGGGGGGCTGTCTACGAGCAGTACTTC	CASSPTWGAVYEQYF
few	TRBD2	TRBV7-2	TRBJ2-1	TGTGCCAGCAGCTCCCACAAAACTAGCGGGGGCAATGAGCAGTTCTTC	CASSSHKTSGGNEQFF
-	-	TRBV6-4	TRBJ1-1	TGTGCCAGCAGTGACTCGGGATGGATCCTCCTGAACACTGAAGCTTTCTTT	CASSDSGWILLNTEAFF